What follows are 22 T cell receptor beta chains derived from one specimen sequenced in a study of T cell repertoires in cytomegalovirus infection. Using its own MiXCR run on the reads, TCRdb lists one record per CDR3 protein. The data hold approximately 500,000 distinct CDR3 sequences, with 16% observed a single time. The sample consisted of CD8+ T cells from PBMCs. The receptors were sampled from a human donor in good health (CMV status not recorded). Some clones in this sample may be carry-over from other donors' samples.

V is TRBV27 and J is TRBJ2-5, with D perhaps matching TRBD1 or TRBD2 (5 bases each). Germline-derived CDR1 and CDR2 are MNHEY and SMNVEV (reference sequence). V was trimmed by 6 bases and J by 7 bases, leaving 15 bases between them. The CDR3 has 13 residues. CDR3 protein: CASRPGTLVTQYF. The DNA of the CDR3 is TGTGCCAGCAGACCCGGGACCCTTGTGACCCAGTACTTC.

The chain links TRBV20-1 to TRBJ2-7; the D call may be TRBD1 or TRBD2 (5 bases each). Trimming took off 3 bases at V and 7 bases at J, with 10 bases between the two ends. This CDR3 has 11 amino acids. Germline CDR1 DFQATT, CDR2 SNEGSKA (reference sequence). The chain's CDR3 is CSASWGPEQYF. The CDR3 coding sequence is TGCAGTGCTAGTTGGGGACCGGAGCAGTACTTC.

This clonotype has at least ten counts. V is TRBV7-9 and J is TRBJ2-7; 12 bases line up with TRBD2. Germline V gene lookup returns CDR1 SEHNR and CDR2 FQNEAQ (reference sequence). There are 15 residues in the CDR3. V shed 5 bases, J shed 7 bases, and the junction held 9 bases outside the gene matches. This CDR3 reads CASSTPSGGVKEQYF. CDR3 in DNA: TGTGCCAGCAGCACCCCTAGCGGGGGGGTGAAAGAGCAGTACTTC.

This clonotype was observed at least ten times. The V call is TRBV7-9, the J call TRBJ2-1; the match to TRBD2 covers 9 bases. V was clipped by 5 bases and J by 10 bases; unmatched bases: 12. CDR1 is SEHNR, CDR2 FQNEAQ, per germline (reference sequence). This CDR3 comprises 15 residues. CDR3 DNA: TGTGCCAGCAGCCGTGGTCTAGCGGGGTCCAGGGAGCAGTTCTTC. It encodes CASSRGLAGSREQFF.

This clonotype was seen only a few times. The gene calls are TRBV4-1 and TRBJ2-7, with 9 bases aligning to TRBD2. Trimming took 0 bases from V and 2 from J; bases not matched to a gene: 2. CDR1 MGHRA and CDR2 YSYEKL come from the germline V gene. The CDR3 runs to 15 residues. In nucleotides, the CDR3 is TGCGCCAGCAGCCAAGAAAGCGGGGGGACCTACGAGCAGTACTTC. Protein product: CASSQESGGTYEQYF.

V gene TRBV20-1 combines with J gene TRBJ1-2; no firm D call. Germline loops: CDR1 DFQATT, CDR2 SNEGSKA (reference sequence). The CDR3 contains 15 residues. Trimming took off 6 bases at V and 8 bases at J, with 25 bases between the two ends. The CDR3 DNA reads TGCAGTGCCCCACCCCGGCCGGGATCTAGGCGAGGCTACACCTTC. Amino acids: CSAPPRPGSRRGYTF.

This clonotype was observed many times. The V call is TRBV7-2, the J call TRBJ2-5; TRBD2 aligns across 10 bases. The CDR3 has 16 amino acids. Germline lookup yields CDR1 SGHTA and CDR2 FQGNSA. Germline trimming cut 1 base from V and 4 bases from J; bases unmatched to any gene: 6. CDR3 DNA: TGTGCCAGCAGCTTAGAAGCGGGAGGGCCCGGAGAGACCCAGTACTTC. Amino acid sequence: CASSLEAGGPGETQYF. Based on the CDR3 plus reference TRBV7-2 and TRBJ2-5, the full variable domain is GAGVSQSPSNKVTEKGKDVELRCDPISGHTALYWYRQSLGQGLEFLIYFQGNSAPDKSGLPSDRFSAERTGGSVSTLTIQRTQQEDSAVYLCASSLEAGGPGETQYFGPGTRLLVL.

This clonotype showed up many times. In DNA form, the CDR3 reads TGTGCCAGCAGTTACGATGGGACAGGGGCTCTTGACTATGGCTACACCTTC. The encoded protein is CASSYDGTGALDYGYTF. The chain uses TRBV6-5 and TRBJ1-2, with TRBD1 matching 10 bases. Germline lookup yields CDR1 MNHEY and CDR2 SVGAGI. Losses at the gene ends were 2 bases for V and 3 bases for J; bases not matched to a gene: 9. CDR3 length: 17 residues.

This clonotype was recorded at least ten times. The chain carries TRBV27 and TRBJ2-1; D not certain. Germline-derived CDR1 and CDR2 are MNHEY and SMNVEV (reference sequence). V was shortened by 0 bases and J by 3 bases, with 6 bases between the two germline ends. This CDR3 has 14 amino acids. CDR3 region: CASSLSNSYNEQFF. CDR3 bases: TGTGCCAGCAGTTTATCGAACAGCTACAATGAGCAGTTCTTC.

The chain links TRBV6-8 to TRBJ1-1; unclear D gene. V lost 1 base and J lost 7, with 7 bases in between. Germline lookup yields CDR1 MNHGY and CDR2 SAAAGT. This CDR3 is built from 12 residues. DNA for the CDR3: TGTGCCAGCAGTTACTTAGAGGGTGAAGCTTTCTTT. This codes for CASSYLEGEAFF.

This clonotype was detected many times. J is TRBJ2-1 and V is TRBV7-3; 12 nucleotides agree with TRBD2. J lost 0 bases, V lost 0 bases, and 6 bases had no gene match. Germline values: CDR1 SGHTA, CDR2 FQGTGA. This CDR3 comprises 19 residues. CDR3 nucleotides: TGTGCCAGCAGCTTAACTCTAGCGGGAGGGCCTAGCTCCTACAATGAGCAGTTCTTC. This translates into CASSLTLAGGPSSYNEQFF.

As for this clonotype: Given a much more abundant clone one base away, this may be a read error. V is TRBV4-1 and J is TRBJ2-5; TRBD1 is a possible D gene (6 bases). The CDR3 contains 15 residues. Trimming removed 5 bases from V and 6 bases from J, with 19 bases in between. Looked up from germline, CDR1 is MGHRA and CDR2 is YSYEKL. In nucleotides, the CDR3 is TGCGCCAGCAGCTCAGGGGATGGGGGACAAAAGACCCAGTACTTC. It specifies CASSSGDGGQKTQYF.

This clonotype has a handful of counts. The rearrangement links TRBV6-1 to TRBJ2-2, with 7 positions matching TRBD1. This CDR3 is 18 amino acids long. Trimming at V came to 7 bases and at J to 0 bases, leaving 14 bases not matched to a gene. The germline gives CDR1 MNHNS, CDR2 SASEGT. This CDR3 reads CASIQFRDRPANTGELFF. DNA of the CDR3: TGTGCCAGCATTCAATTCCGGGACAGACCTGCGAACACCGGGGAGCTGTTTTTT.

With regard to this clonotype: This likely comes from a read error, as the CDR3 has no conserved phenylalanine or tryptophan at its end. This rearrangement joins TRBV6-2 or TRBV6-3 to TRBJ2-4; no definite D call. The CDR3 is 15 residues long. The germline V and J ends were trimmed by 8 bases and 1 base, with 15 bases remaining between them. Germline CDR1 MNHEY, CDR2 SVGEGT. CDR3 coding DNA: TGTGCCAGCCCCCCCCCCGGAGCGGCCAAAAACATTCAGTACTTA. Translating it yields CASPPPGAAKNIQYL.

The CDR3 protein is CASLPGLTNTGELFF. Written as DNA, the CDR3 is TGTGCCAGCCTGCCGGGACTTACGAACACCGGGGAGCTGTTTTTT. The V call is TRBV2, the J call TRBJ2-2; a weak D match, TRBD2 (6 bases). Germline V lookup: CDR1 SNHLY, CDR2 FYNNEI. The CDR3 runs to 15 residues. V was shortened by 8 bases and J by 0 bases, with 13 bases between the two germline ends. Based on the CDR3 plus reference TRBV2 and TRBJ2-2, the full variable domain is EPEVTQTPSHQVTQMGQEVILRCVPISNHLYFYWYRQILGQKVEFLVSFYNNEISEKSEIFDDQFSVERPDGSNFTLKIRSTKLEDSAMYFCASLPGLTNTGELFFGEGSRLTVL.

This clonotype has only a few counts. The chain employs TRBV2 and TRBJ1-1; possibly TRBD1 for D (6 bases). The ends were cut back, 8 bases at V and 2 bases at J, with 18 bases in the middle. CDR3 length: 15 residues. Looked up from germline, CDR1 is SNHLY and CDR2 is FYNNEI. CDR3 protein: CASVVPGHRNTEAFF. CDR3 DNA sequence: TGTGCCAGCGTTGTTCCGGGACATCGAAACACTGAAGCTTTCTTT.

This clonotype appeared a few times. A much larger clone sits a single nucleotide away, making a read error possible. This chain joins TRBV7-6 and TRBJ2-1, with D perhaps matching TRBD1 (7 bases). This CDR3 has 15 amino acids. Germline V lookup: CDR1 SGHVS, CDR2 FNYEAQ. Trimming cost V 7 bases and J 5 bases, with 18 bases left between them. CDR3 region: CASNRGGGLHNEQFF. DNA of the CDR3: TGTGCCAGCAACCGAGGAGGGGGCTTACACAATGAGCAGTTCTTC.

In its sample, this clonotype was seen a few times. The chain is built from TRBV12-3 or TRBV12-4 and TRBJ2-7; 10 positions agree with TRBD2. The V segment lost 5 bases and the J segment 1 base; nucleotides outside the gene matches: 8. The CDR3 has 16 residues. CDR3: CASSPGVAGGSYEQYF. Written as DNA, the CDR3 is TGTGCCAGCAGTCCAGGAGTAGCGGGGGGATCCTACGAGCAGTACTTC.

This clonotype was counted many times. J is TRBJ1-2 and V is TRBV10-3, with 12 bases lining up with TRBD1. The CDR3 covers 17 residues. From germline, CDR1 is ENHRY and CDR2 SYGVKD. With V trimmed by 7 bases and J by 5 bases, 14 bases remained unmatched. In nucleotides, the CDR3 is TGTGCCATCAACGGAGGGGGACAGGGGGCATCTGGGTATGGCTACACCTTC. Translating gives CAINGGGQGASGYGYTF.

This clonotype was detected ten times or more. The CDR3 nucleotides are TGTGCCAGCAGCTCCGGACAGGGGGTCTATGGCTACACCTTC. Translating gives CASSSGQGVYGYTF. The chain combines TRBV7-9 with TRBJ1-2, with 10 bases fitting TRBD1. The germline V gene has CDR1 SEHNR and CDR2 FQNEAQ (reference sequence). CDR3 length: 14 residues. J gave up 4 bases and V 4 bases, and 3 bases lay outside the gene matches.

This clonotype was observed many times. The chain is built from TRBV11-2 and TRBJ1-1; D ambiguous. V dropped 5 bases and J dropped 5 bases, with 18 bases sitting between them. This CDR3 contains 15 residues. Looked up from germline, CDR1 is SGHAT and CDR2 is FQNNGV. The CDR3: CASSPLHGGRTEAFF. For the CDR3, the DNA is TGTGCCAGCAGCCCACTTCACGGTGGGAGGACTGAAGCTTTCTTT.

In its sample, this clonotype was seen many times. The chain employs TRBV19 and TRBJ2-3; 7 nucleotides agree with TRBD1. This CDR3 has 17 amino acids. The V and J ends lost 3 bases and 4 bases, in that order; junction bases with no gene match: 13. Germline CDR1 LNHDA, CDR2 SQIVND (reference sequence). The CDR3 bases are TGTGCCAGTAGTATCAGGCATGTGACAGGGATCCCAGATACGCAGTATTTT. Its protein product is CASSIRHVTGIPDTQYF.